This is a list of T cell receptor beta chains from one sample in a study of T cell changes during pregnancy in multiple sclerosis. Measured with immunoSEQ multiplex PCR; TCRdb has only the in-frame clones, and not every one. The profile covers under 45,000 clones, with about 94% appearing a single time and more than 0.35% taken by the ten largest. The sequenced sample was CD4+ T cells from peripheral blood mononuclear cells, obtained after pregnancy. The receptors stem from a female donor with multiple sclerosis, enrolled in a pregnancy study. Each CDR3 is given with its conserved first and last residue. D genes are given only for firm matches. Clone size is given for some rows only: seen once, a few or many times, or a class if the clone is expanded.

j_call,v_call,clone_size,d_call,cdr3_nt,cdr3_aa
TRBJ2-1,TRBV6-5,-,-,TGTGCCAGCAGTTACCCCCCTTACAATGAGCAGTTCTTC,CASSYPPYNEQFF
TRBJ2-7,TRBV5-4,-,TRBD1,TGTGCCAGCAGCTTTCCCGGGACAGGGCTTTACGAGCAGTACTTC,CASSFPGTGLYEQYF
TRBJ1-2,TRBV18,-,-,TGTGCCAGCTCATCCTCGGACAGCTATGGCTACACCTTC,CASSSSDSYGYTF
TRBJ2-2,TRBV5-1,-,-,TGCGCCAGCAGCGCAGGCTCCGCGAACACCGGGGAGCTGTTTTTT,CASSAGSANTGELFF
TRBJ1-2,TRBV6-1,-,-,TGTGCCAGCCGACTTTTCTCGGACTATGGCTACACCTTC,CASRLFSDYGYTF
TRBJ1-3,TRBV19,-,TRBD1,TGTGCCAGTAGTACCGCTGACAGGGCCTACTCTGGAAACACCATATATTTT,CASSTADRAYSGNTIYF
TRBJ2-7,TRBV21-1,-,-,TGTGCCAGCAGCAAAAAAAGGGGAGGCCCAAACTCCTACGAGCAGTACTTC,CASSKKRGGPNSYEQYF
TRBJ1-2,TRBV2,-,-,TGTGCCAGCAGTGAAAGGATGGGGCCGGGTAACTATGGCTACACCTTC,CASSERMGPGNYGYTF
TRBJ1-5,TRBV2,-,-,TGTGCCAGCAGTGAAGCTGCGAGCAATCAGCCCCAGCATTTT,CASSEAASNQPQHF
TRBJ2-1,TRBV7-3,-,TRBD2,TGTGCCAGCAGCTTGGGACTAGCGGGGGCGTCTAGTGAGCAGTTCTTC,CASSLGLAGASSEQFF
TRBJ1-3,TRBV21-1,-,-,TGTGCCAGCAGCAAAGGAGGGCCCCCCGCGATATATTTT,CASSKGGPPAIYF
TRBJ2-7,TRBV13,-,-,TGTGCCAGCAGCTTTATTAACGAGCAGTACTTC,CASSFINEQYF
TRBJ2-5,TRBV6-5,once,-,TGTGCCAGCAGTTACTCCGGAGAGACCCAGTACTTC,CASSYSGETQYF
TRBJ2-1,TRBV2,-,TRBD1,TGTGCCAGCAGCCTTTCCGACAGGGGCGGCAATGAGCAGTTCTTC,CASSLSDRGGNEQFF
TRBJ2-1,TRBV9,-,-,TGTGCCAGCAGCGTAGGAGTGATCAATGAGCAGTTCTTC,CASSVGVINEQFF
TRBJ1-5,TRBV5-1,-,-,TGCGCCAGCAGCTTGGGACAGAACCAGCCCCAGCATTTT,CASSLGQNQPQHF
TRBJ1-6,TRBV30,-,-,TGTGCCTGGAGTGTATCTGGGAGAAACTCCTATAATTCACCCCTCCACTTT,CAWSVSGRNSYNSPLHF
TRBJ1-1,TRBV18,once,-,TGTGCCAGCTCACCCCAACGGACTGAAGCTTTCTTT,CASSPQRTEAFF
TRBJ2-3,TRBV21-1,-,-,TGTGCCAGCAGCCCCCCTGGGAGGCCCCGGGATACGCAGTATTTT,CASSPPGRPRDTQYF
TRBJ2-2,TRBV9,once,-,TGTGCCAGCAGCTCGACAGGACCAAGTACCGGGGAGCTGTTTTTT,CASSSTGPSTGELFF
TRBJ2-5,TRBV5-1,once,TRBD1,TGCGCCAGCAGTCGACAGGGTGGTGAGACCCAGTACTTC,CASSRQGGETQYF
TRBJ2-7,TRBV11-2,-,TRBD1,TGTGCCAGCAGCTCCTTGACCCGACAGGGGCCCTACGAGCAGTACTTC,CASSSLTRQGPYEQYF
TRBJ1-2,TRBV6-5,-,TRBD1,TGTGCCAGCAGTTATACCGACAGGGGAGGCGGTGGCTACACCTTC,CASSYTDRGGGGYTF
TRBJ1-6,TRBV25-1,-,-,TGTGCCAGCAGTGACCGAGGGTCCGTGGTAGGGAATTCACCCCTCCACTTT,CASSDRGSVVGNSPLHF
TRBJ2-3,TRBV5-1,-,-,TGCGCCAGCAGCCCTGGGGGGTCAGATACGCAGTATTTT,CASSPGGSDTQYF
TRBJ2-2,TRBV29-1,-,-,TGCAGCGGAGGTGAACCCAGCGGGGAGCTGTTTTTT,CSGGEPSGELFF
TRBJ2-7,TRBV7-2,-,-,TGTGCCAGCAGCTTAGGAGCGTACGAGCAGTACTTC,CASSLGAYEQYF
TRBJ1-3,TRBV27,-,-,TGTGCCAGCAGGGACACCTTCTCTGGAAACACCATATATTTT,CASRDTFSGNTIYF
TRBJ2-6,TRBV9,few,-,TGTGCCAGCAGCGTTACTCAGGGCTCTGGGGCCAACGTCCTGACTTTC,CASSVTQGSGANVLTF
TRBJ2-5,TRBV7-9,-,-,TGTGCCAGCAGCTTAGAGTCAGAAAGATACTTC,CASSLESERYF
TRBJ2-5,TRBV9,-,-,TGTGCCAGCAGCGTAGCCCCAACTTCGGGAGCGGAGACCCAGTACTTC,CASSVAPTSGAETQYF
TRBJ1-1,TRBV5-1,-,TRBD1,TGCGCCAGCAGCCCAGGGACAGGGGTCGGCACTGAAGCTTTCTTT,CASSPGTGVGTEAFF
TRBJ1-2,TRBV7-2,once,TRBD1,TGTGCCAGCAGCTTGACAGGGATCTATGGCTACACCTTC,CASSLTGIYGYTF
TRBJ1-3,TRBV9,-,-,TGTGCCAGCAGCGTAGGGGGGGGTCTAGCTGGAAACACCATATATTTT,CASSVGGGLAGNTIYF
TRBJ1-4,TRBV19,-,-,TGTGCCAGTAGTATATTGGCAGCTAATGAAAAACTGTTTTTT,CASSILAANEKLFF
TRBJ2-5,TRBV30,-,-,TGTGCCTGGAAGTTCGGAGAGACCCAGTACTTC,CAWKFGETQYF
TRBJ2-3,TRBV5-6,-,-,TGTGCCAGCAGCTTTACTCTAGATACGCAGTATTTT,CASSFTLDTQYF
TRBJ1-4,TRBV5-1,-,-,TGCGCCAGCAGCTTACAGCCTTCTAATGAAAAACTGTTTTTT,CASSLQPSNEKLFF
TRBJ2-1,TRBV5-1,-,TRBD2,TGCGCCAGCATGCTAGCGGGGCCAAGCTCCTACAATGAGCAGTTCTTC,CASMLAGPSSYNEQFF
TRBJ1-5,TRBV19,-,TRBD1,TGTGCCAGTGATCCTGGACAGGGAAAGGGGGTTCAGCCCCAGCATTTT,CASDPGQGKGVQPQHF
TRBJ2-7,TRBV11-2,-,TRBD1,TGTGCCAGCAGCTCGTCCGTTTTAGGGACAGGTTACTACGAGCAGTACTTC,CASSSSVLGTGYYEQYF
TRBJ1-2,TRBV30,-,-,TGTGCCTGGAGTGTACTCGACAGCCCCTATGGCTACACCTTC,CAWSVLDSPYGYTF
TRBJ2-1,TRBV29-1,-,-,TGCAGCGTTGTAGGGGGACTACTCAATGAGCAGTTCTTC,CSVVGGLLNEQFF
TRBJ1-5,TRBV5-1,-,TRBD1,TGCGCCAGCAGCTTAAGGGACAGGGGGCGGCAGCCCCAGCATTTT,CASSLRDRGRQPQHF
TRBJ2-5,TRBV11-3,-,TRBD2,TGTGCCAGCAGCTTAGGTCTAGCGGGGGAGGAGACCCAGTACTTC,CASSLGLAGEETQYF
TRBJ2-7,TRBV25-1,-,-,TGTGCCAGCAAAAAGCTCTACGAGCAGTACTTC,CASKKLYEQYF
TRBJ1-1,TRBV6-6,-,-,TGTGCCAGCAGTTACGAAGGCACCGGGGCTGAAGCTTTCTTT,CASSYEGTGAEAFF
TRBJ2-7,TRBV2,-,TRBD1,TGTGCCAGCAGCTACACCCCGGGACAGGGGCAGTACGAGCAGTACTTC,CASSYTPGQGQYEQYF
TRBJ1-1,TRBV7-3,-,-,TGTGCCAGCAGCTTTTCGGGGATTGAAAACACTGAAGCTTTCTTT,CASSFSGIENTEAFF